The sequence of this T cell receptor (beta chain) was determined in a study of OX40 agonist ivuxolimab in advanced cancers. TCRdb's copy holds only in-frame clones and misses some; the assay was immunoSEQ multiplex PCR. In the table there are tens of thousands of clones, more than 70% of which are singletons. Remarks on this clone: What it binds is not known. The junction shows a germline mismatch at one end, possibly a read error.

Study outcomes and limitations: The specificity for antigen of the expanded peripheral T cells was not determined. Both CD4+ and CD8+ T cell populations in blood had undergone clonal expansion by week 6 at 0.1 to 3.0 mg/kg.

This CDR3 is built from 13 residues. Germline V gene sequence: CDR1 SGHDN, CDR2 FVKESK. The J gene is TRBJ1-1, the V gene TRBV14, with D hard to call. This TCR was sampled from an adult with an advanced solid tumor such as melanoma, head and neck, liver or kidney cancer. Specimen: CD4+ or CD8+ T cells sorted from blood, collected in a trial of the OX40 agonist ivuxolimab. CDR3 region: CASTQNPGTEAFF. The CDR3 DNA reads TGTGCCAGCACCCAAAACCCCGGGACTGAAGCTTTCTTT.